Each of the 3 T cell receptor beta chains below was sequenced from the same sample in a study of T and B cells in COVID-19 patients (dated by TCRdb to about 2020). The reads were generated on an Illumina MiSeq. TRB rearrangements were amplified by multiplex PCR with BIOMED2 TRB-A/B primer pools. TCRdb reran the public reads through fastp at Q25 and MiXCR, keeping productive beta chains. Entries that share a CDR3 protein sequence are merged under the most common genes and DNA. This sample gives approximately 14,000 distinct CDR3 sequences in total; 25% to 30% of them show up just once. The ten largest clonotypes hold 6.5% to 7% of the sample. Genomic DNA extracted from blood was used in amounts of roughly 220-500 ng for amplification of TRB repertoires. Sequenced: blood. The receptors were gathered from a human donor who had recovered from COVID-19.

The V call is TRBV5-6, the J call TRBJ1-1, with unresolved D. V lost 3 bases, J lost 1 base, and 13 bases lay in between. Per germline, CDR1 SGHDT and CDR2 YYEEEE. The CDR3 is 15 residues long. The CDR3 here is CASSSRPTRNTEAFF. The CDR3 coding sequence is TGTGCCAGCAGCTCCCGACCGACCCGGAACACTGAAGCTTTCTTT.

This clonotype came up a few times. The chain uses TRBV5-1 and TRBJ2-7; D gene uncertain. This CDR3 has 13 amino acids. V was shortened by 0 bases and J by 4 bases, with 8 bases between the two germline ends. Germline loops: CDR1 SGHRS, CDR2 YFSETQ. Written as DNA, the CDR3 is TGCGCCAGCAGCTTGGAACAGCCATACGAGCAGTACTTC. It translates to CASSLEQPYEQYF.

DNA for the CDR3: TGCGCCAGCAGCCCGGGGGGGGTTAGCAATCAGCCCCAGCATTTT. It yields the protein CASSPGGVSNQPQHF. The rearrangement joins TRBV5-1 to TRBJ1-5, with D possibly being TRBD1 (5 bases). Germline V gene lookup returns CDR1 SGHRS and CDR2 YFSETQ. The CDR3 runs 15 residues. Trimming cost V 4 bases and J 0 bases, with 11 bases left between them.